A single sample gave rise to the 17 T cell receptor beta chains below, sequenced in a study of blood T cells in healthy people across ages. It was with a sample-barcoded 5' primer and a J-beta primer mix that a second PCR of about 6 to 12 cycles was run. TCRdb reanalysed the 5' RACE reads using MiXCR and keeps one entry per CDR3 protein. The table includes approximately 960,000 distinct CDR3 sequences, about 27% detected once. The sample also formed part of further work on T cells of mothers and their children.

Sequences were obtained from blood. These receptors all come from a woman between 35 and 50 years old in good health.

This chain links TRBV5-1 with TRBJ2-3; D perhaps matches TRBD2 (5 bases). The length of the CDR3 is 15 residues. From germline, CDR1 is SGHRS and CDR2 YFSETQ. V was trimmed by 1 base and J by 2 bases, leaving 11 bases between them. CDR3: CASSLQSGLTDTQYF. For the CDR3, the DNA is TGCGCCAGCAGCTTGCAAAGCGGACTCACAGATACGCAGTATTTT. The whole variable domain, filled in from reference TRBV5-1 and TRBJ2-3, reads KAGVTQTPRYLIKTRGQQVTLSCSPISGHRSVSWYQQTPGQGLQFLFEYFSETQRNKGNFPGRFSGRQFSNSRSEMNVSTLELGDSALYLCASSLQSGLTDTQYFGPGTRLTVL.

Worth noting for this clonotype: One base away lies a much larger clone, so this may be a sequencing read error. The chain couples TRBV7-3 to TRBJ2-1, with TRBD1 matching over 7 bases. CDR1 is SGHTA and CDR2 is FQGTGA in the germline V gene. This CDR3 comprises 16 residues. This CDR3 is CACSPTRDRIYNEQFF. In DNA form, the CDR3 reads TGTGCCTGCAGCCCCACCCGGGACAGAATTTACAATGAGCAGTTCTTC.

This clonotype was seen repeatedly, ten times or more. The CDR3 nucleotides are TGCAGTGCTAGGGTAGACAGTTATAACACTGAAGCTTTCTTT. This encodes CSARVDSYNTEAFF. The V call is TRBV20-1, the J call TRBJ1-1, with a possible D match to TRBD1 (5 bases). The V end lost 3 bases, the J end lost 2 bases, and 13 bases lay between the germline ends. Looked up from germline, CDR1 is DFQATT and CDR2 is SNEGSKA (reference sequence). The CDR3 consists of 14 residues.

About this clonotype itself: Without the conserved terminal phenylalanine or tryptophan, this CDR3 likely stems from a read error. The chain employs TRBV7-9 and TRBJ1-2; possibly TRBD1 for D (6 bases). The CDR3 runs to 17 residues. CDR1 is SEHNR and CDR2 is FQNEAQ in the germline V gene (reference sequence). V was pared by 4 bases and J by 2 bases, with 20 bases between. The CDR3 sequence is CASSWGSAGAFNYGYTV. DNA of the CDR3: TGTGCCAGCAGCTGGGGGTCGGCAGGGGCCTTCAACTATGGCTACACCGTC.

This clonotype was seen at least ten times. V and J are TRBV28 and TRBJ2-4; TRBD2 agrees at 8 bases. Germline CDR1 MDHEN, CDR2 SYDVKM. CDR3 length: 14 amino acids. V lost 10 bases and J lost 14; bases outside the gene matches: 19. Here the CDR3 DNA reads TGTGCCAACTCGTTAAGCGGCGGGGGGACCTGGAAGTACTTC. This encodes CANSLSGGGTWKYF.

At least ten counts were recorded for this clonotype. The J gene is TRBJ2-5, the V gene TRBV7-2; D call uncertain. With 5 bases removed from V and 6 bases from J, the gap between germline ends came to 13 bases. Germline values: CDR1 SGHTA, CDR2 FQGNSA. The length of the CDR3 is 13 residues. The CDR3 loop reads CASSIEGGQTQYF. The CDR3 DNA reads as TGTGCCAGCAGCATAGAAGGCGGTCAGACCCAGTACTTC.

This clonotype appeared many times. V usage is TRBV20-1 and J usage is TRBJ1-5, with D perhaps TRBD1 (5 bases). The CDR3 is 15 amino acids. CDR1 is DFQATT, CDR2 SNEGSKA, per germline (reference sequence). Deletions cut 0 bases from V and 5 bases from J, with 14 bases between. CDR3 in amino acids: CSARDRGREYQPQHF. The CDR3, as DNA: TGCAGTGCTAGAGACCGGGGCAGGGAATATCAGCCCCAGCATTTT.

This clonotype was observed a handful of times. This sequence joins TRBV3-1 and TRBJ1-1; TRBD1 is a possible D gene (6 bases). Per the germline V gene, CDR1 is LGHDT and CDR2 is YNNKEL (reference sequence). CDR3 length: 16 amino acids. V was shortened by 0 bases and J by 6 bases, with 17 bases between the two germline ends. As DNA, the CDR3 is TGTGCCAGCAGCCAAGAGGGGGCAGGGAAGGGGGCTGAAGCTTTCTTT. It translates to CASSQEGAGKGAEAFF.

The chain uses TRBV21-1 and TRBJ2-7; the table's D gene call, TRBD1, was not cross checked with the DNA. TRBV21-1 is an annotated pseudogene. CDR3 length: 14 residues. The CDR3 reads CASSKEGSTYEQYF. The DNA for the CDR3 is TGTGCCAGCAGCAAAGAGGGGTCCACCTACGAGCAGTACTTC.

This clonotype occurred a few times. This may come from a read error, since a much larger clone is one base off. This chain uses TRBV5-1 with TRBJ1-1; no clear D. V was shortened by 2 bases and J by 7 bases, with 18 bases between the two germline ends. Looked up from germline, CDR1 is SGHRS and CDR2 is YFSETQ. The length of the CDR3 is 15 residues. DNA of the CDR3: TGCGCCAGCAGCTTTACGAAGGACCGCGCCTATGAAGCTTTCTTT. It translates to CASSFTKDRAYEAFF.

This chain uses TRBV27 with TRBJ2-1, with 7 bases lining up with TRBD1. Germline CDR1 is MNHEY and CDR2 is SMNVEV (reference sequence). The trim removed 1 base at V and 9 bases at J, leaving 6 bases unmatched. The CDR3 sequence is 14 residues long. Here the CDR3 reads CASSLLTGDSEQFF. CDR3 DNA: TGTGCCAGCAGTTTATTAACAGGGGATAGTGAGCAGTTCTTC.

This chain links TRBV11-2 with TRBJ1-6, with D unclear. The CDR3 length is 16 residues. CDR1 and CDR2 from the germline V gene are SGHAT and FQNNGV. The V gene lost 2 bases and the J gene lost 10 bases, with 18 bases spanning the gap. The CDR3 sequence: CASSLYGGGTSSPLHF. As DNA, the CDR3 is TGTGCCAGCAGCTTATACGGTGGCGGTACGTCGTCACCCCTCCACTTT.

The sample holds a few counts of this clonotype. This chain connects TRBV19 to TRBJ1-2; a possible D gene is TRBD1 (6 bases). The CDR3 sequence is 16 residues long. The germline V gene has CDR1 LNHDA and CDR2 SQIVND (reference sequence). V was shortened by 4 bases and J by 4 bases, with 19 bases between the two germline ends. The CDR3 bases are TGTGCCAGTAGTACAGCATACGGGGGCGCTGGCTATGGCTACACCTTC. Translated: CASSTAYGGAGYGYTF.

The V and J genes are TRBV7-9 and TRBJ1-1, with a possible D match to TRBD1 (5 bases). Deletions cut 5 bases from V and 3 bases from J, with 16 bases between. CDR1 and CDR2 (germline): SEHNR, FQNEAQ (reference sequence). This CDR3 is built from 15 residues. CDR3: CASSLLSGGDTEAFF. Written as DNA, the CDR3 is TGTGCCAGCAGCCTACTGTCTGGAGGGGACACTGAAGCTTTCTTT.

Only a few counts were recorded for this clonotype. The DNA for the CDR3 is TGTGCCAGCAGCCCGGTCCTCCAGGACTCCTACGAGCAGTACTTC. Translating it yields CASSPVLQDSYEQYF. V usage is TRBV7-9 and J usage is TRBJ2-7; the D is unclear. CDR1 and CDR2 from the germline V gene are SEHNR and FQNEAQ (reference sequence). This CDR3 region has 15 residues. The V gene lost 5 bases and the J gene lost 0 bases, with 14 bases spanning the gap.

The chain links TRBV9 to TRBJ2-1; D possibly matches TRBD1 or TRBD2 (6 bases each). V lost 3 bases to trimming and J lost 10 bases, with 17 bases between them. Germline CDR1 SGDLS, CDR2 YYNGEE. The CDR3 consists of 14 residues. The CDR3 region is CASSEGGTSYEQFF. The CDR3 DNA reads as TGTGCCAGCAGCGAGGGGGGTACTAGCTACGAGCAGTTCTTC.

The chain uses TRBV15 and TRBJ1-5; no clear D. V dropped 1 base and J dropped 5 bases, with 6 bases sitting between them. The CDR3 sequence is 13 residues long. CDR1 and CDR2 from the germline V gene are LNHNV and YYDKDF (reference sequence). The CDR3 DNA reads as TGTGCCACCAGCAGAGCCCTTTATCAGCCCCAGCATTTT. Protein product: CATSRALYQPQHF.